One sample yielded the 30 T cell receptor beta chains listed below, sequenced in a study of beta chain features in type 1 diabetes. Overall study findings and caveats: Moderate yet significant TCRB CDR3 shortening was seen in Type 1 diabetes patients in all four CD4+ subsets.

No cognate antigen is known for these TCRs. TCRB transcripts that were expressed got sequenced, as all of the isolated RNA had been reverse transcribed. TCRdb's copy holds only in-frame clones and misses some; the assay was immunoSEQ multiplex PCR. Found here are 600,000 or so clones, over 12% of them singletons; the top ten hold just under 0.04%. Specimen: naive CD4+ T cells from blood. Receptor source: a man aged 18-30 years with type 1 diabetes.

The chain recombines TRBV6-6 with TRBJ2-7; the match to TRBD1 covers 8 bases. The V segment lost 7 bases and the J segment 4 bases; nucleotides outside the gene matches: 9. CDR3 length: 14 residues. Germline lookup yields CDR1 MNHNY and CDR2 SVGAGI (reference sequence). The CDR3 sequence is CASIDGQGRYEQYF. CDR3 nucleotide sequence: TGTGCCAGCATTGACGGACAGGGAAGGTACGAGCAGTACTTC.

This clone was detected only a few times. The chain employs TRBV25-1 and TRBJ1-1; D not resolved. This CDR3 has 12 residues. Germline V gives CDR1 MGHDK, CDR2 SYGVNS. Trimming removed 7 bases from V and 0 bases from J, with 6 bases in between. The CDR3 loop reads CASTHMNTEAFF. The CDR3 nucleotides are TGTGCCAGCACCCACATGAACACTGAAGCTTTCTTT.

The sample holds a few counts of this clone. The gene calls are TRBV10-3 and TRBJ2-7, with 9 bases that match TRBD1. Germline CDR1 is ENHRY and CDR2 is SYGVKD. V dropped 8 bases and J dropped 4; count of bases not matched to a gene: 6. The CDR3 has 13 amino acids. Here the CDR3 reads CAIQGQGGYEQYF. The CDR3 nucleotides read TGTGCCATCCAGGGACAGGGAGGGTACGAGCAGTACTTC.

This clone was detected a few times. V and J are TRBV18 and TRBJ2-7; a weak D match, TRBD1 (6 bases). Trimming left V 4 bases short and J 5 bases short, with 12 bases between. CDR3 length equals 13 residues. CDR1 and CDR2 (germline): KGHSH, LQKENI. The CDR3 loop is CASSLGQPNEQYF. The CDR3 DNA reads TGTGCCAGCTCACTAGGACAGCCGAACGAGCAGTACTTC. Full variable domain (outside the CDR3, taken from reference TRBV18 and TRBJ2-7): NAGVMQNPRHLVRRRGQEARLRCSPMKGHSHVYWYRQLPEEGLKFMVYLQKENIIDESGMPKERFSAEFPKEGPSILRIQQVVRGDSAAYFCASSLGQPNEQYFGPGTRLTVT.

V is TRBV4-2 and J is TRBJ2-3; unclear D gene. Per the germline V gene, CDR1 is LGHNA and CDR2 is YNFKEQ. Trimming pared 1 base from V and 4 bases from J, leaving 3 bases between. CDR3 length: 12 residues. CDR3 residues: CASSQGPDTQYF. The CDR3 DNA reads as TGTGCCAGCAGCCAAGGGCCAGATACGCAGTATTTT.

The V gene is TRBV19, the J gene TRBJ2-1, with unresolved D. Germline values: CDR1 LNHDA, CDR2 SQIVND (reference sequence). This CDR3 comprises 13 residues. Trimming took 4 bases from V and 8 from J, leaving 12 bases between them. Written as DNA, the CDR3 is TGTGCCAGTAGTACCAGGTTAAGCGATGAGCAGTTCTTC. Protein sequence: CASSTRLSDEQFF.

This clone was seen a handful of times. The chain employs TRBV30 and TRBJ2-1, with unresolved D. The germline V gene has CDR1 GTSNPN and CDR2 SVGIG (reference sequence). The CDR3 covers 11 residues. V lost 3 bases and J 7 bases, leaving 7 bases between the germline ends. CDR3 amino acids: CAWSSGNEQFF. DNA for the CDR3: TGTGCCTGGAGCTCCGGGAATGAGCAGTTCTTC.

The chain recombines TRBV19 with TRBJ2-1, with a tentative D call TRBD2 (6 bases). The V gene's germline CDR1 is LNHDA and CDR2 SQIVND (reference sequence). The CDR3 length is 14 residues. V shed 1 base and J shed 8 bases, with 12 bases lying between them. The CDR3, as DNA: TGTGCCAGTAGTATAGCGGGAGTCCTCGATGAGCAGTTCTTC. Its translation: CASSIAGVLDEQFF.

The CDR3: CATVDRGLYNEQFF. The CDR3 region has the DNA TGTGCCACCGTTGACAGGGGGCTCTACAATGAGCAGTTCTTC. This chain uses TRBV10-3 with TRBJ2-1; 10 bases match TRBD1. Germline V gives CDR1 ENHRY, CDR2 SYGVKD. V was clipped by 10 bases and J by 3 bases; unmatched bases: 6. The CDR3 consists of 14 residues.

This clone was seen only a few times. V is TRBV6-5 and J is TRBJ1-1; maybe TRBD1 (6 bases). The germline V and J ends were trimmed by 7 bases and 7 bases, with 13 bases remaining between them. CDR3 length: 12 residues. The germline V gene has CDR1 MNHEY and CDR2 SVGAGI. Written as DNA, the CDR3 is TGTGCCAGCATCCCTCAGGGGAGTGAAGCTTTCTTT. Translated: CASIPQGSEAFF.

The V gene is TRBV23-1, the J gene TRBJ2-3; no definite D call. TRBV23-1 is an ORF; its function is uncertain. Trimming took off 1 base at V and 6 bases at J, with 5 bases between the two ends. The CDR3 is 12 residues long. The CDR3 protein is CASSQWFDTQYF. CDR3 coding DNA: TGCGCCAGCAGTCAATGGTTTGATACGCAGTATTTT.

The rearrangement uses TRBV5-1 and TRBJ2-3; D unclear. V was shortened by 7 bases and J by 3 bases, with 6 bases between the two germline ends. The CDR3 has 11 amino acids. CDR1 is SGHRS, CDR2 YFSETQ, per germline. For the CDR3, the DNA is TGCGCCAGCGCCCTAACAGATACGCAGTATTTT. Its protein product is CASALTDTQYF.

The chain joins TRBV2 to TRBJ1-1; 11 bases line up with TRBD1. The CDR3 has 15 residues. Per germline, CDR1 SNHLY and CDR2 FYNNEI. J lost 3 bases, V lost 9 bases, and 9 bases had no gene match. In DNA form, the CDR3 reads TGTGCCAGAGGCGGGACAGGGGGTTTCGACACTGAAGCTTTCTTT. Translating gives CARGGTGGFDTEAFF.

V usage is TRBV29-1 and J usage is TRBJ2-3; 9 positions match TRBD2. Germline trimming cut 5 bases from V and 2 bases from J; bases unmatched to any gene: 5. CDR1 and CDR2 (germline): SQVTM, ANQGSEA. The CDR3 sequence is 14 residues long. CDR3 sequence: CSVSTSGNTDTQYF. The CDR3 region has the DNA TGCAGCGTTTCGACTAGCGGCAACACAGATACGCAGTATTTT.

CDR3 nucleotides: TGTGCCAGTAGTATGCCTAGCACCGGGGAGCTGTTTTTT. Its protein is CASSMPSTGELFF. The chain is built from TRBV19 and TRBJ2-2; D unclear. CDR3 length: 13 residues. In germline, CDR1 is LNHDA, CDR2 SQIVND (reference sequence). V lost 3 bases, J lost 4 bases, and 6 bases lay in between. The full variable domain, with the rest looked up from reference TRBV19 and TRBJ2-2, is DGGITQSPKYLFRKEGQNVTLSCEQNLNHDAMYWYRQDPGQGLRLIYYSQIVNDFQKGDIAEGYSVSREKKESFPLTVTSAQKNPTAFYLCASSMPSTGELFFGEGSRLTVL.

This clone was seen a few times. The chain uses TRBV18 and TRBJ2-4; D is perhaps TRBD1 (6 bases). CDR3 length equals 14 residues. Germline CDR1 KGHSH, CDR2 LQKENI. The V end lost 6 bases, the J end lost 5 bases, and 14 bases lay between the germline ends. The CDR3: CASSEPAGENIQYF. CDR3 DNA: TGTGCCAGCTCCGAGCCGGCAGGGGAAAACATTCAGTACTTC.

This sequence joins TRBV7-9 and TRBJ2-5; D might be TRBD1 or TRBD2, each matching 5 bases. Trimming removed 4 bases at V and 9 bases at J, with 30 bases between. Germline V gene lookup returns CDR1 SEHNR and CDR2 FQNEAQ (reference sequence). This CDR3 has 18 amino acids. CDR3 coding DNA: TGTGCCAGCAGCTCGCCAGACTACACTGGGGCCGCGAGGATTGCCCAGTACTTC. This codes for CASSSPDYTGAARIAQYF.

The rearrangement links TRBV30 to TRBJ1-5; tentatively, D is TRBD1 (5 bases). V was pared by 2 bases and J by 3 bases, with 11 bases between. This CDR3 is built from 14 residues. Germline V gene lookup returns CDR1 GTSNPN and CDR2 SVGIG (reference sequence). CDR3 residues: CAWSKGAFNQPQHF. The CDR3, as DNA: TGTGCCTGGAGTAAAGGGGCCTTCAATCAGCCCCAGCATTTT.

The V call is TRBV25-1, the J call TRBJ2-1, with 9 bases identical to TRBD2. Germline trimming cut 4 bases from V and 2 bases from J; bases unmatched to any gene: 6. CDR3 length equals 16 residues. Looked up from germline, CDR1 is MGHDK and CDR2 is SYGVNS. As DNA, the CDR3 is TGTGCCAGCAGTGGAGGAAGCGGGAGGCCCTACAATGAGCAGTTCTTC. This codes for CASSGGSGRPYNEQFF.

This clone was counted only a few times. The chain employs TRBV7-9 and TRBJ2-2; D call uncertain. Per the germline V gene, CDR1 is SEHNR and CDR2 is FQNEAQ (reference sequence). This CDR3 has 14 residues. Trimming removed 6 bases from V and 0 bases from J, with 8 bases in between. CDR3 sequence reads: CASRERPNTGELFF. The CDR3, as DNA: TGTGCCAGCAGGGAAAGGCCGAACACCGGGGAGCTGTTTTTT.

This clone was seen a handful of times. The chain is built from TRBV27 and TRBJ2-3; D is unclear. Germline loops: CDR1 MNHEY, CDR2 SMNVEV (reference sequence). The CDR3 sequence is 14 residues long. V was clipped by 7 bases and J by 2 bases, with 13 bases between them. CDR3 DNA sequence: TGTGCCAGCACGGTAGTCCACAACACAGATACGCAGTATTTT. This translates into CASTVVHNTDTQYF.

This clone occurred a few times. This chain links TRBV14 with TRBJ2-3; 8 bases align to TRBD2. Losses at the gene ends were 2 bases for V and 4 bases for J; bases not matched to a gene: 11. CDR3 length: 17 residues. Germline CDR1 is SGHDN and CDR2 is FVKESK. Here the CDR3 reads CASSQQPGLGLADTQYF. CDR3 nucleotide sequence: TGTGCCAGCAGCCAACAACCGGGACTAGGACTCGCAGATACGCAGTATTTT.

In this sample, this clone turned up a few times. V is TRBV28 and J is TRBJ1-2, with D unresolved. CDR1 is MDHEN and CDR2 is SYDVKM in the germline V gene. The CDR3 has 13 residues. Between the trimmed V and J ends, which lost 2 bases and 3 bases, there was a span of 7 bases. The DNA for the CDR3 is TGTGCCAGCAGTTTAGCGGTGTACTATGGCTACACCTTC. Encoded protein: CASSLAVYYGYTF.

The J gene is TRBJ2-7, the V gene TRBV28; D is unresolved. CDR3 size: 12 residues. V was cut by 4 bases and J by 3 bases, with 7 bases left in between. Germline values: CDR1 MDHEN, CDR2 SYDVKM. This CDR3 reads CASSSSNYEQYF. Here the CDR3 DNA reads TGTGCCAGCAGTTCCTCAAACTACGAGCAGTACTTC.

This clone was counted only a few times. The rearrangement links TRBV29-1 to TRBJ1-5; D gene uncertain. Germline values: CDR1 SQVTM, CDR2 ANQGSEA. This CDR3 spans 14 amino acids. Deletions cut 2 bases from V and 4 bases from J, with 12 bases between. The CDR3, as DNA: TGCAGCGTTGAACTGGCCGACCCGAATCAGCCCCAGCATTTT. It is translated as CSVELADPNQPQHF.

This clone turned up a few times. The chain recombines TRBV2 with TRBJ2-3; D is undetermined. Trimming pared 5 bases from V and 6 bases from J, leaving 9 bases between. The CDR3 consists of 12 residues. Germline V lookup: CDR1 SNHLY, CDR2 FYNNEI. CDR3 nucleotides: TGTGCCAGCAGTTACTTCAGGGATACGCAGTATTTT. Residues: CASSYFRDTQYF.

There are a few counts of this clone. The chain is built from TRBV7-8 and TRBJ1-2; unclear D gene. V was clipped by 5 bases and J by 4 bases, with 20 bases between them. The germline gives CDR1 SGHVS, CDR2 FQNEAQ. The CDR3 contains 16 residues. CDR3 protein: CASSPARYRESYGYTF. The CDR3 DNA reads TGTGCCAGCAGCCCAGCTCGGTACAGAGAGAGCTATGGCTACACCTTC.

This clone appeared a few times. The chain's CDR3 is CSVEDGEGYTF. The CDR3 DNA sequence: TGCAGCGTTGAAGATGGGGAGGGCTACACCTTC. The chain uses TRBV29-1 and TRBJ1-2; no clear D gene. Germline CDR1 and CDR2: SQVTM and ANQGSEA. The germline V and J ends were trimmed by 0 bases and 8 bases, with 7 bases remaining between them. This CDR3 has 11 amino acids.

The CDR3 bases are TGTGCCTGGAGTCCTAGCGGACCTGAGCAGTTCTTC. Translating it yields CAWSPSGPEQFF. V usage is TRBV30 and J usage is TRBJ2-1; 7 bases are shared with TRBD2. Germline CDR1 GTSNPN, CDR2 SVGIG (reference sequence). The V gene end was trimmed by 2 bases and the J gene end by 9 bases; junction bases not matched to a gene: 4. The CDR3 covers 12 residues.

This clone was recorded a few times. This chain uses TRBV7-9 with TRBJ2-1; 8 bases are a match to TRBD2. The CDR3 spans 15 residues. Germline V gene lookup returns CDR1 SEHNR and CDR2 FQNEAQ (reference sequence). V lost 5 bases, J lost 6 bases, and 9 bases stayed unmatched. The CDR3, as DNA: TGTGCCAGCAGCCCCAGGCTAGCGGGCCCCAATGAGCAGTTCTTC. Translation gives CASSPRLAGPNEQFF.